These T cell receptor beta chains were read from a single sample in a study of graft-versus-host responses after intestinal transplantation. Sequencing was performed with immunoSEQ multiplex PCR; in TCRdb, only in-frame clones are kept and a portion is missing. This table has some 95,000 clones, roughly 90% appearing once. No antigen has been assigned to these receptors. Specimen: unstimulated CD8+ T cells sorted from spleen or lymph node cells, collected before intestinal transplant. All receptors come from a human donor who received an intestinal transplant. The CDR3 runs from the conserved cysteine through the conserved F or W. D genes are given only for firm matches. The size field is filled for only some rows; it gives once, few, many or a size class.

CDR3aa: CASSQAAGVGNEQFF; CDR3nt: TGCGCCAGCAGCCAAGCGGCGGGAGTGGGTAATGAGCAGTTCTTC; v_gene: TRBV4-1; d_gene: TRBD2; abundance: once; j_gene: TRBJ2-1
CDR3aa: CASSHLPGGLGEQFF; CDR3nt: TGTGCCAGCTCACACCTCCCAGGGGGGCTCGGTGAGCAGTTCTTC; v_gene: TRBV18; d_gene: -; abundance: -; j_gene: TRBJ2-1
CDR3aa: CASSLVLYTGELFF; CDR3nt: TGTGCCAGCAGCTTAGTTTTATACACCGGGGAGCTGTTTTTT; v_gene: TRBV7-9; d_gene: -; abundance: -; j_gene: TRBJ2-2
CDR3aa: CASSDSPITYEQYF; CDR3nt: TGTGCCAGCAGCGACTCTCCGATAACCTACGAGCAGTACTTC; v_gene: TRBV9; d_gene: -; abundance: -; j_gene: TRBJ2-7
CDR3aa: CASSLEGAGSEQYF; CDR3nt: TGTGCCAGCAGTTTAGAGGGGGCAGGGAGCGAGCAGTACTTC; v_gene: TRBV28; d_gene: TRBD1; abundance: -; j_gene: TRBJ2-7
CDR3aa: CASSRPGQGDVETQYF; CDR3nt: TGTGCCAGCAGCCGTCCCGGACAGGGGGATGTAGAGACCCAGTACTTC; v_gene: TRBV5-4; d_gene: TRBD1; abundance: few; j_gene: TRBJ2-5
CDR3aa: CASSEPLGQGPYYEQYF; CDR3nt: TGTGCCAGCAGTGAACCCCTGGGGCAGGGGCCCTACTACGAGCAGTACTTC; v_gene: TRBV2; d_gene: -; abundance: -; j_gene: TRBJ2-7
CDR3aa: CASSLGQGFHEQFF; CDR3nt: TGTGCCAGCAGCTTAGGACAGGGGTTCCATGAGCAGTTCTTC; v_gene: TRBV5-6; d_gene: TRBD1; abundance: -; j_gene: TRBJ2-1
CDR3aa: CASSPGEGVSQPQHF; CDR3nt: TGCGCCAGCAGCCCAGGGGAGGGGGTTAGTCAGCCCCAGCATTTT; v_gene: TRBV4-1; d_gene: -; abundance: -; j_gene: TRBJ1-5
CDR3aa: CASRGLAEETQYF; CDR3nt: TGTGCCAGCCGAGGACTAGCGGAAGAGACCCAGTACTTC; v_gene: TRBV2; d_gene: TRBD2; abundance: -; j_gene: TRBJ2-5
CDR3aa: CASSYPDRGLAGGWSSYEQYF; CDR3nt: TGTGCCAGCAGTTACCCCGATAGGGGACTAGCGGGAGGATGGAGCTCCTACGAGCAGTACTTC; v_gene: TRBV28; d_gene: TRBD2; abundance: -; j_gene: TRBJ2-7
CDR3aa: CASSYSGTGGFEQYF; CDR3nt: TGTGCCAGCAGTTACTCCGGGACAGGGGGCTTCGAGCAGTACTTC; v_gene: TRBV6-5; d_gene: TRBD1; abundance: -; j_gene: TRBJ2-7
CDR3aa: CASSYGQNTEAFF; CDR3nt: TGTGCCAGCAGTTACGGACAGAACACTGAAGCTTTCTTT; v_gene: TRBV6-5; d_gene: -; abundance: -; j_gene: TRBJ1-1
CDR3aa: CASSTGQGPTTQHF; CDR3nt: TGTGCCAGTAGTACCGGACAGGGCCCAACGACCCAGCATTTT; v_gene: TRBV19; d_gene: TRBD1; abundance: -; j_gene: TRBJ1-5
CDR3aa: CASSLPGSSVTGELFF; CDR3nt: TGTGCCAGCAGCTTGCCAGGGTCCAGTGTAACCGGGGAGCTGTTTTTT; v_gene: TRBV5-6; d_gene: -; abundance: once; j_gene: TRBJ2-2
CDR3aa: CASSPDLLFAGGSGNTIYF; CDR3nt: TGTGCCAGCAGCCCCGACCTCCTCTTTGCAGGGGGCTCTGGAAACACCATATATTTT; v_gene: TRBV9; d_gene: TRBD1; abundance: -; j_gene: TRBJ1-3
CDR3aa: CASSVGTGGMNTEAFF; CDR3nt: TGTGCCAGCAGCGTAGGGACAGGGGGCATGAACACTGAAGCTTTCTTT; v_gene: TRBV9; d_gene: TRBD1; abundance: few; j_gene: TRBJ1-1
CDR3aa: CASRGQGEDTGELFF; CDR3nt: TGTGCCAGTAGAGGCCAGGGGGAAGACACCGGGGAGCTGTTTTTT; v_gene: TRBV19; d_gene: TRBD1; abundance: once; j_gene: TRBJ2-2
CDR3aa: CASSVGDRTYEQYF; CDR3nt: TGTGCCAGCAGCGTGGGGGACAGAACCTACGAGCAGTACTTC; v_gene: TRBV9; d_gene: TRBD1; abundance: -; j_gene: TRBJ2-7
CDR3aa: CSVQGRRTEAFF; CDR3nt: TGCAGCGTGCAGGGGAGAAGGACTGAAGCTTTCTTT; v_gene: TRBV29-1; d_gene: -; abundance: few; j_gene: TRBJ1-1
CDR3aa: CASGIPSGRYNEQFF; CDR3nt: TGTGCCAGCGGGATCCCTAGCGGGAGATACAATGAGCAGTTCTTC; v_gene: TRBV6-5; d_gene: TRBD2; abundance: -; j_gene: TRBJ2-1
CDR3aa: CATSRDPYGYTF; CDR3nt: TGTGCCACCAGCAGAGACCCCTACGGCTACACCTTC; v_gene: TRBV15; d_gene: -; abundance: -; j_gene: TRBJ1-2
CDR3aa: CASSPVVNTEAFF; CDR3nt: TGTGCCAGTTCCCCTGTCGTGAACACTGAAGCTTTCTTT; v_gene: TRBV5-6; d_gene: -; abundance: -; j_gene: TRBJ1-1
CDR3aa: CASSVGLGRHSPLHF; CDR3nt: TGTGCCAGCAGCGTAGGTCTAGGGAGGCACTCACCCCTCCACTTT; v_gene: TRBV9; d_gene: -; abundance: -; j_gene: TRBJ1-6
CDR3aa: CASSIQASGVSYEQYF; CDR3nt: TGTGCCAGTAGTATCCAGGCCAGCGGGGTCTCCTACGAGCAGTACTTC; v_gene: TRBV19; d_gene: TRBD2; abundance: once; j_gene: TRBJ2-7
CDR3aa: CASNSGRGYNEQFF; CDR3nt: TGTGCCAGCAACAGCGGGAGGGGCTACAATGAGCAGTTCTTC; v_gene: TRBV2; d_gene: TRBD2; abundance: -; j_gene: TRBJ2-1
CDR3aa: CASSYSKKGDTDTQYF; CDR3nt: TGTGCCAGCAGTTACTCGAAAAAGGGAGACACAGATACGCAGTATTTT; v_gene: TRBV6-5; d_gene: -; abundance: -; j_gene: TRBJ2-3
CDR3aa: CASEPGVSGNSPLHF; CDR3nt: TGTGCCAGCGAACCAGGGGTTTCGGGTAATTCACCCCTCCACTTT; v_gene: TRBV11-2; d_gene: -; abundance: -; j_gene: TRBJ1-6
CDR3aa: CASSPGVYGYTF; CDR3nt: TGTGCCAGCAGCCCAGGGGTATATGGCTACACCTTC; v_gene: TRBV14; d_gene: -; abundance: -; j_gene: TRBJ1-2
CDR3aa: CASSGSSPTYEQYF; CDR3nt: TGTGCCAGCAGTGGGTCTAGCCCAACCTACGAGCAGTACTTC; v_gene: TRBV6-6; d_gene: -; abundance: -; j_gene: TRBJ2-7
CDR3aa: CASSQDAQGENTQYF; CDR3nt: TGCGCCAGCAGCCAAGACGCACAGGGTGAAAATACGCAGTATTTT; v_gene: TRBV4-1; d_gene: -; abundance: -; j_gene: TRBJ2-3
CDR3aa: CASSYSSAINYGYTF; CDR3nt: TGTGCCAGCAGTTACTCGTCCGCTATTAACTATGGCTACACCTTC; v_gene: TRBV6-5; d_gene: -; abundance: -; j_gene: TRBJ1-2
CDR3aa: CSVEILDTKNTEAFF; CDR3nt: TGCAGCGTTGAAATCCTCGACACGAAGAACACTGAAGCTTTCTTT; v_gene: TRBV29-1; d_gene: -; abundance: -; j_gene: TRBJ1-1
CDR3aa: CASSSVAGRETQYF; CDR3nt: TGTGCCAGCAGTTCCGTAGCGGGAAGGGAGACCCAGTACTTC; v_gene: TRBV28; d_gene: TRBD2; abundance: -; j_gene: TRBJ2-5
CDR3aa: CASSRGGSGNTIYF; CDR3nt: TGTGCCAGCAGCCGGGGAGGGTCTGGAAACACCATATATTTT; v_gene: TRBV7-6; d_gene: -; abundance: -; j_gene: TRBJ1-3
CDR3aa: CASSSRQGNTEAFF; CDR3nt: TGTGCCAGCAGCTCCAGACAGGGGAACACTGAAGCTTTCTTT; v_gene: TRBV14; d_gene: TRBD1; abundance: -; j_gene: TRBJ1-1
CDR3aa: CASSTGTGGYEQYF; CDR3nt: TGTGCCAGCAGCACCGGGACAGGGGGCTACGAGCAGTACTTC; v_gene: TRBV7-9; d_gene: TRBD1; abundance: few; j_gene: TRBJ2-7
CDR3aa: CASSPGTGGIYGYTF; CDR3nt: TGTGCCAGCAGTCCCGGGACAGGGGGAATCTATGGCTACACCTTC; v_gene: TRBV27; d_gene: TRBD1; abundance: -; j_gene: TRBJ1-2
CDR3aa: CASSTDRGSTEAFF; CDR3nt: TGCGCCAGCAGCACAGACAGGGGAAGCACTGAAGCTTTCTTT; v_gene: TRBV4-3; d_gene: TRBD1; abundance: -; j_gene: TRBJ1-1
CDR3aa: CASSLERQAFSYEQYF; CDR3nt: TGCGCCAGCAGCTTGGAACGACAGGCCTTCTCCTACGAGCAGTACTTC; v_gene: TRBV5-1; d_gene: -; abundance: -; j_gene: TRBJ2-7
CDR3aa: CASSFGGADGYTF; CDR3nt: TGCGCCAGCAGCTTCGGAGGGGCGGATGGCTACACCTTC; v_gene: TRBV5-1; d_gene: -; abundance: -; j_gene: TRBJ1-2
CDR3aa: CASSHGTGSYEQYF; CDR3nt: TGTGCCAGCAGCCACGGGACAGGTAGCTACGAGCAGTACTTC; v_gene: TRBV11-2; d_gene: TRBD1; abundance: -; j_gene: TRBJ2-7
CDR3aa: CASSSAGEGNEQFF; CDR3nt: TGTGCCAGCAGCTCAGCGGGGGAGGGCAATGAGCAGTTCTTC; v_gene: TRBV13; d_gene: TRBD2; abundance: -; j_gene: TRBJ2-1
CDR3aa: CASSSTGGTEQFF; CDR3nt: TGCGCCAGCAGCTCGACAGGGGGCACTGAGCAGTTCTTC; v_gene: TRBV4-1; d_gene: TRBD1; abundance: -; j_gene: TRBJ2-1
CDR3aa: CASSLGERGGPFFGNEQFF; CDR3nt: TGTGCCAGCAGCTTAGGAGAGCGGGGGGGCCCCTTCTTCGGAAATGAGCAGTTCTTC; v_gene: TRBV7-2; d_gene: TRBD2; abundance: once; j_gene: TRBJ2-1
CDR3aa: CASSALGGYQPQHF; CDR3nt: TGTGCCAGCAGTGCTTTGGGGGGGTATCAGCCCCAGCATTTT; v_gene: TRBV6-1; d_gene: -; abundance: -; j_gene: TRBJ1-5
CDR3aa: CASSSLPGYHEQYF; CDR3nt: TGTGCCAGCAGTTCACTCCCAGGGTACCACGAGCAGTACTTC; v_gene: TRBV6-5; d_gene: -; abundance: -; j_gene: TRBJ2-7
CDR3aa: CASSIGRPGIQYF; CDR3nt: TGTGCCAGCAGTATAGGCCGACCGGGAATTCAGTACTTC; v_gene: TRBV6-5; d_gene: -; abundance: -; j_gene: TRBJ2-4
CDR3aa: CAWSETGGYGYTF; CDR3nt: TGTGCCTGGAGTGAGACAGGTGGCTATGGCTACACCTTC; v_gene: TRBV30; d_gene: -; abundance: -; j_gene: TRBJ1-2
CDR3aa: CASSMGTGGPEETQYF; CDR3nt: TGTGCCAGCAGCATGGGGACGGGAGGGCCGGAAGAGACCCAGTACTTC; v_gene: TRBV11-2; d_gene: TRBD2; abundance: -; j_gene: TRBJ2-5
CDR3aa: CASSQDQGAVQFF; CDR3nt: TGCGCCAGCAGCCAAGATCAGGGGGCTGTGCAGTTCTTC; v_gene: TRBV4-3; d_gene: TRBD1; abundance: -; j_gene: TRBJ2-1
CDR3aa: CASSLDGRGQYF; CDR3nt: TGTGCCAGCAGCTTAGATGGTCGAGGGCAGTATTTT; v_gene: TRBV7-8; d_gene: -; abundance: -; j_gene: TRBJ2-3
CDR3aa: CASSLVQGSGEQYF; CDR3nt: TGTGCCAGCAGCTTGGTGCAGGGAAGTGGCGAGCAGTACTTC; v_gene: TRBV5-6; d_gene: -; abundance: -; j_gene: TRBJ2-7
CDR3aa: CATSSEGQVGYEQYF; CDR3nt: TGTGCCACCAGCAGCGAGGGACAGGTGGGCTACGAGCAGTACTTC; v_gene: TRBV15; d_gene: TRBD1; abundance: -; j_gene: TRBJ2-7
CDR3aa: CASSLWDREVEEQFF; CDR3nt: TGTGCCAGCAGCTTATGGGACAGGGAAGTGGAGGAGCAGTTCTTC; v_gene: TRBV7-8; d_gene: TRBD1; abundance: -; j_gene: TRBJ2-1
CDR3aa: CASSHRAQPQHF; CDR3nt: TGTGCCAGCAGCCACAGGGCTCAGCCCCAGCATTTT; v_gene: TRBV6-5; d_gene: -; abundance: -; j_gene: TRBJ1-5
CDR3aa: CASSLGRPGVGYTF; CDR3nt: TGTGCCAGCAGCTTGGGGAGGCCCGGTGTCGGCTACACCTTC; v_gene: TRBV5-6; d_gene: -; abundance: -; j_gene: TRBJ1-2